Listed here are 2 T cell receptor beta chains from one sample, sequenced in a study of T cell responses to AZD1222 COVID-19 vaccine. This table comes from immunoSEQ multiplex PCR, and its TCRdb copy is limited to in-frame clones, with some not included. The sample lists 95,000 to 110,000 clones; nearly 90% were seen once. Material: peripheral blood, obtained 28 days after the second AZD1222 dose. The receptor set was obtained from an adult who received the AZD1222 COVID-19 vaccine.

V gene TRBV6-5 combines with J gene TRBJ2-2, with TRBD1 matching over 8 bases. The CDR3 runs to 14 residues. In germline, CDR1 is MNHEY, CDR2 SVGAGI. The V segment lost 5 bases and the J segment 7 bases; nucleotides outside the gene matches: 6. This chain's CDR3 is CASSKTGVNGELFF. Here the CDR3 DNA reads TGTGCCAGCAGTAAGACAGGGGTGAACGGGGAGCTGTTTTTT.

The J gene is TRBJ1-2, the V gene TRBV21-1; the table's D call TRBD1 went unverified against the DNA. TRBV21-1 constitutes a pseudogene. The CDR3 is 15 residues long. In DNA, the CDR3 is TGTGCCAGCAGCATAACAGGCCGTCCTAACTATGGCTACACCTTC. It is translated as CASSITGRPNYGYTF.